Listed below are T cell receptor beta chains from one sample, sequenced in a study of control samples from healthy donors and cancer patients. Clones were sequenced by immunoSEQ multiplex PCR, and TCRdb holds only the in-frame ones, with some missing. The sample lists about 51,000 clones, around nine tenths occurring once. Source material: PBMCs. All receptors derive from a man aged 45 to 65 with head and neck cancer. Each CDR3 is given with its conserved first and last residue. Each record gives: CDR3 length, clone size, D gene, J gene, V gene, CDR3 DNA, CDR3 protein. A D gene is named only where the DNA matches it firmly. Expanded clones are given a class, and other clones once, few, many or no size at all.

len: 15
abundance: -
d_gene: -
j_gene: TRBJ1-6
v_gene: TRBV7-2
CDR3nt: TGTGCCAGCAGCCCACAAGGACCGCCAAATTCACCCCTCCACTTT
CDR3aa: CASSPQGPPNSPLHF

len: 16
abundance: -
d_gene: -
j_gene: TRBJ2-5
v_gene: TRBV30
CDR3nt: TGTGCCTGGGCGAACGGGCAGGGCTATAGAGGGGAGACCCAGTACTTC
CDR3aa: CAWANGQGYRGETQYF

len: 22
abundance: -
d_gene: TRBD2
j_gene: TRBJ2-3
v_gene: TRBV27
CDR3nt: TGTGCCAGCAGTTTAGGTGGGGGGCTAGCGGGAGGAGGGTTTCGTCCCACAGATACGCAGTATTTT
CDR3aa: CASSLGGGLAGGGFRPTDTQYF

len: 13
abundance: once
d_gene: -
j_gene: TRBJ2-1
v_gene: TRBV11-3
CDR3nt: TGTGCCAGCAGCTTAGAGAGTTACAATGAGCAGTTCTTC
CDR3aa: CASSLESYNEQFF

len: 15
abundance: -
d_gene: -
j_gene: TRBJ2-2
v_gene: TRBV7-9
CDR3nt: TGTGCCAGCAGACCCAGGGGAAGGGACACCGGGGAGCTGTTTTTT
CDR3aa: CASRPRGRDTGELFF

len: 14
abundance: -
d_gene: -
j_gene: TRBJ2-7
v_gene: TRBV6-1
CDR3nt: TGTGCCAGCAGTGATCGATGGAGTCTGGACGAGCAGTACTTC
CDR3aa: CASSDRWSLDEQYF

len: 13
abundance: few
d_gene: -
j_gene: TRBJ1-1
v_gene: TRBV27
CDR3nt: TGTGCCAGCAGTTTGAGTCGGAAGACTGAAGCTTTCTTT
CDR3aa: CASSLSRKTEAFF

len: 17
abundance: -
d_gene: -
j_gene: TRBJ2-3
v_gene: TRBV7-9
CDR3nt: TGTGCCAGCAGCTTAAGGACAGCCGTAGTTGCGAGGGATACGCAGTATTTT
CDR3aa: CASSLRTAVVARDTQYF

len: 15
abundance: -
d_gene: -
j_gene: TRBJ1-6
v_gene: TRBV7-8
CDR3nt: TGTGCCAGCAGCCGAGAAGCATTAGGGCATTCACCCCTCCACTTT
CDR3aa: CASSREALGHSPLHF

len: 15
abundance: -
d_gene: -
j_gene: TRBJ2-2
v_gene: TRBV6-1
CDR3nt: TGTGCCAGCAGTGAATTAGGGACACAGACCGGGGAGCTGTTTTTT
CDR3aa: CASSELGTQTGELFF

len: 12
abundance: -
d_gene: -
j_gene: TRBJ2-5
v_gene: TRBV2
CDR3nt: TGTGCCAGCAGTGAAGCAAGGAGAACCCAGTACTTC
CDR3aa: CASSEARRTQYF

len: 15
abundance: -
d_gene: -
j_gene: TRBJ2-3
v_gene: TRBV6-5
CDR3nt: TGTGCCAGCAGTTACTCGGGACTTGCGGCAGATACGCAGTATTTT
CDR3aa: CASSYSGLAADTQYF

len: 13
abundance: -
d_gene: -
j_gene: TRBJ2-5
v_gene: TRBV2
CDR3nt: TGTGCCAGCACCCTGGGACTTAAAGAGACCCAGTACTTC
CDR3aa: CASTLGLKETQYF

len: 18
abundance: -
d_gene: -
j_gene: TRBJ1-1
v_gene: TRBV7-5
CDR3nt: TGTGTCAGAAGCTTCGACAATCGACAGGGGAAGACGAACACTGAAGCTTTCTTT
CDR3aa: CVRSFDNRQGKTNTEAFF

len: 14
abundance: -
d_gene: -
j_gene: TRBJ2-7
v_gene: TRBV29-1
CDR3nt: TGCAGCGCTAGTCGCGACGGGAGAGGCTACGAGCAGTACTTC
CDR3aa: CSASRDGRGYEQYF

len: 17
abundance: -
d_gene: -
j_gene: TRBJ2-7
v_gene: TRBV30
CDR3nt: TGTGCCTGGAGTTCAGGGCGGGGCAGGGAAGGGATCTACGAGCAGTACTTC
CDR3aa: CAWSSGRGREGIYEQYF

len: 15
abundance: -
d_gene: -
j_gene: TRBJ1-1
v_gene: TRBV4-3
CDR3nt: TGCGCCAGCAGCCAAGATCCGTCGGGGAACACTGAAGCTTTCTTT
CDR3aa: CASSQDPSGNTEAFF

len: 16
abundance: -
d_gene: TRBD1
j_gene: TRBJ2-7
v_gene: TRBV7-8
CDR3nt: TGTGCCAGCAGCCCTAGACTGGGACAGGCGGCCTACGAGCAGTACTTC
CDR3aa: CASSPRLGQAAYEQYF

len: 16
abundance: -
d_gene: TRBD1
j_gene: TRBJ1-5
v_gene: TRBV6-6
CDR3nt: TGTGCCAGCAGTTACTGGCAGGGGGTGAGCAATCAGCCCCAGCATTTT
CDR3aa: CASSYWQGVSNQPQHF

len: 14
abundance: -
d_gene: TRBD1
j_gene: TRBJ1-2
v_gene: TRBV11-1
CDR3nt: TGTGCCAGCAGCTCGACAGGGTATAACTATGGCTACACCTTC
CDR3aa: CASSSTGYNYGYTF

len: 13
abundance: -
d_gene: -
j_gene: TRBJ1-1
v_gene: TRBV3-1/TRBV3-2
CDR3nt: TGTGCCAGCAGCCAAGTACTGAACACTGAAGCTTTCTTT
CDR3aa: CASSQVLNTEAFF

len: 15
abundance: -
d_gene: TRBD1
j_gene: TRBJ2-5
v_gene: TRBV11-2
CDR3nt: TGTGCCAGCAGCCAAACCGGGACAGTACAAGAGACCCAGTACTTC
CDR3aa: CASSQTGTVQETQYF

len: 17
abundance: -
d_gene: TRBD1
j_gene: TRBJ2-3
v_gene: TRBV9
CDR3nt: TGTGCCAGCAGCGTAAGAGGACAGGGAGGTGCCGGAGATACGCAGTATTTT
CDR3aa: CASSVRGQGGAGDTQYF

len: 15
abundance: -
d_gene: -
j_gene: TRBJ2-5
v_gene: TRBV4-1
CDR3nt: TGCGCCAGCAGCCGCGCCCGGGCCTGGGGGGAGACCCAGTACTTC
CDR3aa: CASSRARAWGETQYF

len: 13
abundance: -
d_gene: -
j_gene: TRBJ1-6
v_gene: TRBV6-6
CDR3nt: TGTGCCAGCAGTTCTCGAATTTCTTCACCCCTCCACTTT
CDR3aa: CASSSRISSPLHF

len: 14
abundance: -
d_gene: -
j_gene: TRBJ2-3
v_gene: TRBV28
CDR3nt: TGTGCCAGCAGTTTAAAGTCGGGCCCAGATACGCAGTATTTT
CDR3aa: CASSLKSGPDTQYF

len: 15
abundance: -
d_gene: -
j_gene: TRBJ1-2
v_gene: TRBV7-3
CDR3nt: TGTGCCAGCAGCTTAACGTCAGGCTCTAACTATGGCTACACCTTC
CDR3aa: CASSLTSGSNYGYTF

len: 16
abundance: -
d_gene: TRBD2
j_gene: TRBJ2-1
v_gene: TRBV7-3
CDR3nt: TGTGCCAGCAGCTCCTGGGGGGCTAGCGGGTACAATGAGCAGTTCTTC
CDR3aa: CASSSWGASGYNEQFF

len: 14
abundance: -
d_gene: -
j_gene: TRBJ1-2
v_gene: TRBV6-2/TRBV6-3
CDR3nt: TGTGCCAGCAGCTCATCTAGGGCTAACTATGGCTACACCTTC
CDR3aa: CASSSSRANYGYTF

len: 16
abundance: -
d_gene: TRBD2
j_gene: TRBJ2-2
v_gene: TRBV11-2
CDR3nt: TGTGCCAGCAGCTTAGGTGGCGGGAGGGGCACCGGGGAGCTGTTTTTT
CDR3aa: CASSLGGGRGTGELFF

len: 15
abundance: -
d_gene: TRBD1
j_gene: TRBJ1-5
v_gene: TRBV6-5
CDR3nt: TGTGCCACCTCAGGGGGCGCGGGCAGCAATCAGCCCCAGCATTTT
CDR3aa: CATSGGAGSNQPQHF

len: 15
abundance: -
d_gene: TRBD1
j_gene: TRBJ2-7
v_gene: TRBV5-1
CDR3nt: TGCGCCAGCAGCCGGCCCCCGGGACAGGGTGACGAGCAGTACTTC
CDR3aa: CASSRPPGQGDEQYF

len: 16
abundance: -
d_gene: -
j_gene: TRBJ2-2
v_gene: TRBV15
CDR3nt: TGTGCCACCACAACCCCACAGACAGATCCAACCGGGGAGCTGTTTTTT
CDR3aa: CATTTPQTDPTGELFF

len: 14
abundance: -
d_gene: TRBD2
j_gene: TRBJ2-7
v_gene: TRBV27
CDR3nt: TGTGCCAGCAGTCCGACCGGACTAGTTTGGGAGCAGTACTTC
CDR3aa: CASSPTGLVWEQYF

len: 15
abundance: -
d_gene: TRBD1
j_gene: TRBJ2-3
v_gene: TRBV7-6
CDR3nt: TGTGCCAGCAGCTTAGGGGACAGGTACACAGATACGCAGTATTTT
CDR3aa: CASSLGDRYTDTQYF

len: 12
abundance: -
d_gene: -
j_gene: TRBJ2-3
v_gene: TRBV7-3
CDR3nt: TGTGCCAGCAGCGGGACCACAGATACGCAGTATTTT
CDR3aa: CASSGTTDTQYF

len: 20
abundance: -
d_gene: -
j_gene: TRBJ2-2
v_gene: TRBV21-1
CDR3nt: TGTGCCAGCAGCCCGCAAGACGCCGGACTAGCGGGCCGGGCCTTAGGGGAGCTGTTTTTT
CDR3aa: CASSPQDAGLAGRALGELFF

len: 16
abundance: -
d_gene: -
j_gene: TRBJ1-4
v_gene: TRBV5-6
CDR3nt: TGTGCCAGCAGCTTTCGATCCGGGTCCCAAGGTGAAAAACTGTTTTTT
CDR3aa: CASSFRSGSQGEKLFF

len: 14
abundance: -
d_gene: -
j_gene: TRBJ2-3
v_gene: TRBV19
CDR3nt: TGTGCCAGTAGTGAAGCGGCTAGCACAGATACGCAGTATTTT
CDR3aa: CASSEAASTDTQYF

len: 14
abundance: -
d_gene: TRBD1
j_gene: TRBJ2-7
v_gene: TRBV25-1
CDR3nt: TGTGCCAGCAGTGATCAGGGGGCGTCCTACGAGCAGTACTTC
CDR3aa: CASSDQGASYEQYF

len: 14
abundance: -
d_gene: TRBD1
j_gene: TRBJ2-4
v_gene: TRBV7-9
CDR3nt: TGTGCCAGCAGCTTGGGACAGGGAGAGGACATTCAGTACTTC
CDR3aa: CASSLGQGEDIQYF

len: 16
abundance: -
d_gene: -
j_gene: TRBJ2-1
v_gene: TRBV5-1
CDR3nt: TGCGCCAGCCACTCGCCGGGGGAGGGGGCGAGAAATGAGCAGTTCTTC
CDR3aa: CASHSPGEGARNEQFF

len: 14
abundance: -
d_gene: -
j_gene: TRBJ2-7
v_gene: TRBV3-1/TRBV3-2
CDR3nt: TGTGCCAGCAGCCAAGTGCCCGCATTGAGCGAGCAGTACTTC
CDR3aa: CASSQVPALSEQYF

len: 14
abundance: -
d_gene: TRBD1
j_gene: TRBJ2-7
v_gene: TRBV11-3
CDR3nt: TGTGCCAGCAGCACCGGACAGGGCTCCTACGAGCAGTACTTC
CDR3aa: CASSTGQGSYEQYF

len: 15
abundance: -
d_gene: -
j_gene: TRBJ2-3
v_gene: TRBV6-4
CDR3nt: TGTGCCAGCAGTGACTCGGCCACCGCGACAGATACGCAGTATTTT
CDR3aa: CASSDSATATDTQYF

len: 17
abundance: -
d_gene: -
j_gene: TRBJ1-3
v_gene: TRBV7-2
CDR3nt: TGTGCCAGCAGCCCCTTGTGGGGTGGGGGGAACGGAAACACCATATATTTT
CDR3aa: CASSPLWGGGNGNTIYF

len: 15
abundance: -
d_gene: -
j_gene: TRBJ2-1
v_gene: TRBV11-2
CDR3nt: TGTGCCAGCAGCTCCGTTCTCAACCGGTACAATGAGCAGTTCTTC
CDR3aa: CASSSVLNRYNEQFF

len: 15
abundance: -
d_gene: TRBD1
j_gene: TRBJ2-3
v_gene: TRBV7-9
CDR3nt: TGTGCCAGCAGCGTTACAGGGGTTGGCACAGATACGCAGTATTTT
CDR3aa: CASSVTGVGTDTQYF

len: 15
abundance: -
d_gene: TRBD1
j_gene: TRBJ2-7
v_gene: TRBV7-2
CDR3nt: TGTGCCAGCAGCCAAAGGACAGGAAATACCTACGAGCAGTACTTC
CDR3aa: CASSQRTGNTYEQYF

len: 14
abundance: -
d_gene: -
j_gene: TRBJ1-1
v_gene: TRBV2
CDR3nt: TGTGCCAGCTGTGACAGCCATTGGGACACTGAAGCTTTCTTT
CDR3aa: CASCDSHWDTEAFF

len: 12
abundance: many
d_gene: TRBD1
j_gene: TRBJ1-1
v_gene: TRBV5-4
CDR3nt: TGTGCCAGCAGCCAGTGGACAGGGGATGCTTTCTTT
CDR3aa: CASSQWTGDAFF